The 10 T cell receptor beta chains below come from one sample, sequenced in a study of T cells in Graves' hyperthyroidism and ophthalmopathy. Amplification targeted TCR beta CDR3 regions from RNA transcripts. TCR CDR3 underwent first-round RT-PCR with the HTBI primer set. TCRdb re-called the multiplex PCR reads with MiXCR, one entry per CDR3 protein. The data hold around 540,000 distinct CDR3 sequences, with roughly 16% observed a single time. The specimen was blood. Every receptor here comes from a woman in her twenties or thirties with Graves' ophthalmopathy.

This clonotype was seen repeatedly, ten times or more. The CDR3 sequence: CAWSPRITGGRQPQHF. DNA for the CDR3: TGTGCCTGGAGTCCGCGAATAACAGGGGGACGGCAGCCCCAGCATTTT. The chain has TRBV30 and TRBJ1-5, with TRBD1 identical over 8 bases. The CDR3 loop spans 16 amino acids. With V trimmed by 2 bases and J by 7 bases, 13 bases remained unmatched. Germline loops: CDR1 GTSNPN, CDR2 SVGIG (reference sequence).

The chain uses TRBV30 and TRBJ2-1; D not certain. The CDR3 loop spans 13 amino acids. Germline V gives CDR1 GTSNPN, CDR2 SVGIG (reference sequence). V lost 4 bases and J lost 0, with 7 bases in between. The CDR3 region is CAWIHNSYNEQFF. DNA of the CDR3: TGTGCCTGGATCCATAACTCCTACAATGAGCAGTTCTTC.

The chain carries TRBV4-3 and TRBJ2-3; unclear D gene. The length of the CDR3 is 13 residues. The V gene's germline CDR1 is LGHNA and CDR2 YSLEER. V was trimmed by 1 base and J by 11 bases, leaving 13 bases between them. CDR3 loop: CASSQGRSLRQYF. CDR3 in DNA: TGCGCCAGCAGCCAAGGTCGGAGCCTAAGGCAGTATTTT.

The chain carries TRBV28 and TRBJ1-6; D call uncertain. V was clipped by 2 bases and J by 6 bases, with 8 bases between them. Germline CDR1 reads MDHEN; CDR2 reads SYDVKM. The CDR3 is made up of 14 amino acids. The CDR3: CASSLSEGNSPLHF. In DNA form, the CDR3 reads TGTGCCAGCAGTTTAAGTGAGGGTAATTCACCCCTCCACTTT.

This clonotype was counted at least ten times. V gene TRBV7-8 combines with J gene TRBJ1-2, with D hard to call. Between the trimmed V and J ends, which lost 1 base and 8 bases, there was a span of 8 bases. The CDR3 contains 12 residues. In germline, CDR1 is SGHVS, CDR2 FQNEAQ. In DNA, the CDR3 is TGTGCCAGCAGCTTAGTGGGGTTGGGCTACACCTTC. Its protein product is CASSLVGLGYTF.

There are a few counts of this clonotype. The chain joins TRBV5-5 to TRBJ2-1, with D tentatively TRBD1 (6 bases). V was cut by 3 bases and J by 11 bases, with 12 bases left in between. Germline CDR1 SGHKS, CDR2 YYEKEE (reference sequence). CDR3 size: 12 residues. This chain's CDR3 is CASSSPGQKQFF. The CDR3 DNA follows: TGTGCCAGCAGCTCCCCGGGACAAAAGCAGTTCTTC.

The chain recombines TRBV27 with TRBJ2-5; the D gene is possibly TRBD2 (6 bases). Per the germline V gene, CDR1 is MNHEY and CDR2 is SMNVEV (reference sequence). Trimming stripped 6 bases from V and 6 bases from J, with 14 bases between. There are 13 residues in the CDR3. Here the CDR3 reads CASSPSVGKTQYF. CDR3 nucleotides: TGTGCCAGCAGCCCTAGCGTGGGGAAGACCCAGTACTTC.

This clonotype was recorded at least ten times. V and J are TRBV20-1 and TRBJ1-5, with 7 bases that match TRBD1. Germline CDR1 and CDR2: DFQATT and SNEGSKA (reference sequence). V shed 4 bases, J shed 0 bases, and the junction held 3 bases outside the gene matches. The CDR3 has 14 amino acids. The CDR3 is CSATTGNSNQPQHF. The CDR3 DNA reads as TGCAGTGCTACGACAGGGAATAGCAATCAGCCCCAGCATTTT.

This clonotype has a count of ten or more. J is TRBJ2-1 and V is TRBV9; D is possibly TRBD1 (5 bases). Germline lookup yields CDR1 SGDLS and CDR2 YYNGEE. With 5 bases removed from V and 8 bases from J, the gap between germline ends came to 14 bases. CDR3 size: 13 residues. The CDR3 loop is CASRAQGYHEQFF. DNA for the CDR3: TGTGCCAGCAGGGCCCAGGGTTACCATGAGCAGTTCTTC. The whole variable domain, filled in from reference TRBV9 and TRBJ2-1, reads DSGVTQTPKHLITATGQRVTLRCSPRSGDLSVYWYQQSLDQGLQFLIQYYNGEERAKGNILERFSAQQFPDLHSELNLSSLELGDSALYFCASRAQGYHEQFFGPGTRLTVL.

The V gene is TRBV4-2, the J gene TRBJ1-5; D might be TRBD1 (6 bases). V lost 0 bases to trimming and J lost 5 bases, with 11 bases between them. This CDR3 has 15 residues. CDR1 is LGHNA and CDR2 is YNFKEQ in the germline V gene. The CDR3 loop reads CASSQEQGPHQPQHF. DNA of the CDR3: TGTGCCAGCAGCCAAGAACAGGGCCCCCATCAGCCCCAGCATTTT.